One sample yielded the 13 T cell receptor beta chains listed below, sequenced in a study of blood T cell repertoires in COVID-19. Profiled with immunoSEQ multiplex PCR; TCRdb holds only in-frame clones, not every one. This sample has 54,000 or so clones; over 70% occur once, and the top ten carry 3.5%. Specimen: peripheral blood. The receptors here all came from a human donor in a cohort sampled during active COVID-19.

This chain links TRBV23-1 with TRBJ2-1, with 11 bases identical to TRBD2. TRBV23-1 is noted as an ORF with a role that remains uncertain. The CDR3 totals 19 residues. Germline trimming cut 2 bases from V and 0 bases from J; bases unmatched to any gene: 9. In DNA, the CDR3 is TGCGCCAGCAGTCAACACCGGACTAGCGGGCCGAGCTCCTACAATGAGCAGTTCTTC. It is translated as CASSQHRTSGPSSYNEQFF.

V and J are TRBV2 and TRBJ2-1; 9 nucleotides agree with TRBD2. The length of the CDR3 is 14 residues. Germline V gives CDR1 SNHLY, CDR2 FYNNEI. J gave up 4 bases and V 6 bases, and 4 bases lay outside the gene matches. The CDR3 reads CASSAGGPYNEQFF. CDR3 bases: TGTGCCAGCAGCGCGGGGGGGCCATACAATGAGCAGTTCTTC.

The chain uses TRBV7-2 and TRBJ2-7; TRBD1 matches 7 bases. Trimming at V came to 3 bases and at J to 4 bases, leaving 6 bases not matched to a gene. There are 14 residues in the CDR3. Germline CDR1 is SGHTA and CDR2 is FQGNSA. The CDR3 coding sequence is TGTGCCAGCAGCTTGACCGGGACAGAGTACGAGCAGTACTTC. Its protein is CASSLTGTEYEQYF.

The CDR3: CASSLTGSLDSPLHF. The CDR3 DNA is TGTGCCAGCAGCCTTACAGGGTCTTTGGATTCACCCCTCCACTTT. The chain has TRBV3-1 (or the pseudogene TRBV3-2) and TRBJ1-6; D might be TRBD1 (6 bases). This CDR3 region has 15 residues. V was cut by 4 bases and J by 8 bases, with 15 bases left in between. CDR1 is LGHDT and CDR2 is YNNKEL in the germline V gene (reference sequence).

In nucleotides, the CDR3 is TGCGCCAGCAGTGAGGCGGGACAGGGTTTGAGGGGGGCCAACGTCCTGACTTTC. This gives the protein CASSEAGQGLRGANVLTF. V is TRBV10-2 and J is TRBJ2-6; 9 nucleotides agree with TRBD1. Looked up from germline, CDR1 is WSHSY and CDR2 is SAAADI. This CDR3 contains 18 residues. V was clipped by 2 bases and J by 4 bases; unmatched bases: 9.

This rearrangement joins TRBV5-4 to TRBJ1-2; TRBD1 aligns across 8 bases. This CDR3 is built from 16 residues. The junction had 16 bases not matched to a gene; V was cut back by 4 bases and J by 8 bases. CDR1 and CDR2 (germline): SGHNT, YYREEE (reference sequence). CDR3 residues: CASSLDQPGGVNGYTF. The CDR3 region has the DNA TGTGCCAGCAGCCTGGACCAACCAGGGGGCGTTAACGGCTACACCTTC.

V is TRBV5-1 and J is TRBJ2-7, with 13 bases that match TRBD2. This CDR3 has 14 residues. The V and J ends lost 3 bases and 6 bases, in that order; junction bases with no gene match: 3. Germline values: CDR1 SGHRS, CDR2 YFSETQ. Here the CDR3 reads CASSWGTSGIEQYF. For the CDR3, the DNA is TGCGCCAGCAGCTGGGGGACTAGCGGGATCGAGCAGTACTTC.

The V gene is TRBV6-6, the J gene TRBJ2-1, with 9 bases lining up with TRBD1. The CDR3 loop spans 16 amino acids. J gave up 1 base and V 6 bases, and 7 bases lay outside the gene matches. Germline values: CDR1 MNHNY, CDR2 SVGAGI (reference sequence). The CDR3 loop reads CASSNQGQGSYNEQFF. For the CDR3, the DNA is TGTGCCAGCAGCAATCAGGGACAGGGATCCTACAATGAGCAGTTCTTC.

The CDR3: CASSLDRGQGYTF. The CDR3 DNA reads as TGCGCCAGCAGCTTGGACAGGGGGCAAGGCTACACCTTC. The chain joins TRBV5-1 to TRBJ1-2, with TRBD1 matching over 9 bases. Germline V gene sequence: CDR1 SGHRS, CDR2 YFSETQ. V shed 0 bases, J shed 8 bases, and the junction held 2 bases outside the gene matches. This CDR3 contains 13 residues.

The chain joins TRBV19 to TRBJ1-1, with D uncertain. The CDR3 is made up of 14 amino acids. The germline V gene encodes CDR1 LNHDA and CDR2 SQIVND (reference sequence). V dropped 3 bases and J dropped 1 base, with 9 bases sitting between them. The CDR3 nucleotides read TGTGCCAGTAGTATCGCAGGTAGGAACACTGAAGCTTTCTTT. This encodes CASSIAGRNTEAFF.

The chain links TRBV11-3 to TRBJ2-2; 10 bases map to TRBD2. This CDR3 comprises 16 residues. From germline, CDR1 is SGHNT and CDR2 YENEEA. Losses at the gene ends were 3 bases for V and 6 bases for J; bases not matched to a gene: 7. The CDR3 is CASSFSASGSAGELFF. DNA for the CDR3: TGTGCCAGCAGCTTTTCCGCTAGCGGGAGCGCCGGGGAGCTGTTTTTT.

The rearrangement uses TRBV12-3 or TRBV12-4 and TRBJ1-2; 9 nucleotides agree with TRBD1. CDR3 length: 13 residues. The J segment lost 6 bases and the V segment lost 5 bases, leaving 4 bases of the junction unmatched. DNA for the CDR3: TGTGCCAGCAGTAGACAGGGGGTTAATGGCTACACCTTC. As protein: CASSRQGVNGYTF.

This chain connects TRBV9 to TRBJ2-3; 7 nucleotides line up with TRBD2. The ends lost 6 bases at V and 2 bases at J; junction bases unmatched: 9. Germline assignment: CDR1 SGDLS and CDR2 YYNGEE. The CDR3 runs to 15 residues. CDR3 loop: CASKVGTTHTDTQYF. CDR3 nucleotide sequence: TGTGCCAGCAAGGTCGGGACTACCCACACAGATACGCAGTATTTT.